This is a list of T cell receptor beta chains from one sample in a study of blood T cell repertoires in COVID-19. Method: immunoSEQ multiplex PCR; TCRdb's copy keeps in-frame clones and lacks some. This sample has 30,000 to 40,000 clones; roughly 87% occur once, and the top ten carry roughly a sixth. The sequenced sample consisted of peripheral blood. Receptor source: a woman aged 55 to 70 with active COVID-19. CDR3s include the opening cysteine and the closing phenylalanine or tryptophan. D genes are given only for firm matches. Expanded clones are given a class, and other clones once, few, many or no size at all.

j_call d_call v_call clone_size cdr3_nt cdr3_aa
TRBJ1-1 . TRBV27 . TGTGCCAGCAGTCCCCAGGTGGGCAGTCCAAAATCGACTGAAGCTTTCTTT CASSPQVGSPKSTEAFF
TRBJ2-7 TRBD1 TRBV6-6 . TGTGCCAGCAGAACGGGACAGGGCTACGAGCAGTACTTC CASRTGQGYEQYF
TRBJ2-3 . TRBV18 . TGTGCCAGCTCACCCGCGGGGACAGAGGCAGATACGCAGTATTTT CASSPAGTEADTQYF
TRBJ2-3 TRBD1 TRBV5-1 . TGCGCCAGCAGCTTGGGGGACAGTCGCGTCACAGATACGCAGTATTTT CASSLGDSRVTDTQYF
TRBJ2-1 TRBD2 TRBV6-5 once TGTGCCAGCAGCCCCCTCGCGGGAGGTGACAATGAGCAGTTCTTC CASSPLAGGDNEQFF
TRBJ2-7 . TRBV5-1 . TGCGCCAGCAGCTTGGCGGGGGAGCAGTACTTC CASSLAGEQYF
TRBJ1-1 . TRBV5-1 . TGCGCCAGCAGCTTGCTGGGGCGGAACACTGAAGCTTTCTTT CASSLLGRNTEAFF
TRBJ2-3 . TRBV3-1/TRBV3-2 . TGTGCCAGCAGCCAAGGTAGGGGATCCACAGATACGCAGTATTTT CASSQGRGSTDTQYF
TRBJ2-1 . TRBV10-3 . TGTGCCATCAGCCTACAGGGGGGGCTCAATGAGCAGTTCTTC CAISLQGGLNEQFF
TRBJ1-1 TRBD1 TRBV28 . TGTGCCAGCAGTTTATCCACCAGGGGGCGGACTGAAGCTTTCTTT CASSLSTRGRTEAFF
TRBJ1-6 . TRBV10-3 . TGTGCCAGTCGCAGCTCCTATAATTCACCCCTCCACTTT CASRSSYNSPLHF
TRBJ1-2 . TRBV30 . TGTGCCTGGAGTGGTAACAGGGCTGCCCGAGGCTACACCTTC CAWSGNRAARGYTF
TRBJ2-1 TRBD2 TRBV9 . TGTGCCAGCAGCCAACTAGCGGGGTCCTACAATGAGCAGTTCTTC CASSQLAGSYNEQFF
TRBJ2-3 . TRBV19 once TGTGCCACCCGACAGGATACAGATACGCAGTATTTT CATRQDTDTQYF
TRBJ2-1 TRBD2 TRBV7-8 . TGTGCCAGCAGCGGTCAGGAGCGGGGGGGGTACAATGAGCAGTTCTTC CASSGQERGGYNEQFF
TRBJ2-1 TRBD2 TRBV10-2 . TGCGCCAGCAGTGAAACTAGCGGGATGGGCAACAATGAGCAGTTCTTC CASSETSGMGNNEQFF
TRBJ1-6 . TRBV7-5 . TGTGTCAGAGCCGGGACAGGGAGGTCACCCCTCCACTTT CVRAGTGRSPLHF
TRBJ2-7 . TRBV20-1 . TGCAGTGCGAGTTCAGGGTCCCCCTACGAGCAGTACTTC CSASSGSPYEQYF
TRBJ2-2 . TRBV28 . TGTGCCAGCAGCCTAATCACCGGGGAGCTGTTTTTT CASSLITGELFF
TRBJ1-1 . TRBV4-2 . TGTGCCAGCAGCCAAAGGGAGGGGCGGTGGAGCACTGAAGCTTTCTTT CASSQREGRWSTEAFF
TRBJ2-2 . TRBV19 few TGTGCCAGCAGGGGACGGTGGAACACCGGGGAGCTGTTTTTT CASRGRWNTGELFF
TRBJ2-5 . TRBV7-2 . TGTGCCAGCAGCTTAGACGGGGCGGGGAGGCAGACCCAGTACTTC CASSLDGAGRQTQYF
TRBJ1-4 . TRBV13 . TGTGCCAGCAGCCCGGACAGAGCGGATGAAAAACTGTTTTTT CASSPDRADEKLFF
TRBJ2-3 . TRBV5-1 . TGCGCCAGCCTATCTATTGGGGAGTTTGAGGATACGCAGTATTTT CASLSIGEFEDTQYF
TRBJ2-7 . TRBV3-1/TRBV3-2 . TGTGCCAGCAGCCAAGGAGGGGGAACCTACGAGCAGTACTTC CASSQGGGTYEQYF
TRBJ1-5 . TRBV4-1 . TGCGCCAGCAGCCAAGTTACAGGGAATAACTATAGGCGGCCCCAGCATTTT CASSQVTGNNYRRPQHF
TRBJ1-4 . TRBV10-3 . TGTGCCATCAGTGAGTCGACGGGGAAGCTCTCCTTT CAISESTGKLSF
TRBJ2-1 TRBD2 TRBV5-4 . TGTGCCAGCAGCGTGGGGAGGTCGGGAGGGTCCTACAATGAGCAGTTCTTC CASSVGRSGGSYNEQFF
TRBJ2-5 . TRBV19 . TGTGCCAGTAGACCCTCTATTTCCCAAGAGACCCAGTACTTC CASRPSISQETQYF
TRBJ2-1 . TRBV18 few TGTGCCAGCTCACCGTTCGATGAGCAGTTCTTC CASSPFDEQFF
TRBJ2-1 TRBD2 TRBV5-1 . TGCGCCAGCAGCTTGGCCGGCGGGGGGGCGCGTAATGAGCAGTTCTTC CASSLAGGGARNEQFF
TRBJ2-5 . TRBV7-7 . TGTGCCAGCAGCAAGAGGGCTAGGGCCGAGACCCAGTACTTC CASSKRARAETQYF
TRBJ1-6 TRBD1 TRBV7-2 . TGTGCCAGCAGAACGGGACAGATCACAAATTCACCCCTCCACTTT CASRTGQITNSPLHF
TRBJ1-2 . TRBV5-6 . TGTGCCAGCAGCTTGGACAGGATACCCTATGGCTACACCTTC CASSLDRIPYGYTF
TRBJ1-6 . TRBV9 . TGTGCCAGCAGCGCCGACCCTGGCTTGAGGAGTTCACCCCTCCACTTT CASSADPGLRSSPLHF
TRBJ2-1 TRBD1 TRBV7-9 once TGTGCCAGCAGCTTACCAGGGGGCGGTGAGCAGTTCTTC CASSLPGGGEQFF
TRBJ2-7 . TRBV5-1 few TGCGCCAGCAGCCAGGACACCTACTACGAGCAGTACTTC CASSQDTYYEQYF
TRBJ2-3 TRBD2 TRBV6-2/TRBV6-3 . TGTGCCAGCAGTTTTACTAGCGACACGCAGTATTTT CASSFTSDTQYF
TRBJ1-1 TRBD1 TRBV14 . TGTGCCAGCAGGGGACTGGGACAGGGTGCTGAAGCTTTCTTT CASRGLGQGAEAFF
TRBJ2-2 TRBD1 TRBV5-8 . TGTGCCAGCAGCCCGCGGACAGGACGGAACACCGGGGAGCTGTTTTTT CASSPRTGRNTGELFF
TRBJ2-7 . TRBV29-1 . TGCAGCGCCGGACAGCCCTACGAGCAGTACTTC CSAGQPYEQYF
TRBJ2-1 TRBD2 TRBV19 . TGTGCCAGTAGTATCGGTAGCGGGAGGGGCAATGAGCAGTTCTTC CASSIGSGRGNEQFF
TRBJ1-2 . TRBV28 . TGTGCCAGCAGTTTGGGGGGAGGATATGGCTACACCTTC CASSLGGGYGYTF
TRBJ2-7 TRBD1 TRBV6-5 . TGTGCCAGCACGTCAGGGGGAATGAATTCCTACGAGCAGTACTTC CASTSGGMNSYEQYF
TRBJ2-5 . TRBV29-1 . TGCAGCGTTGACAATAACAGGGCCGAACGCCAAGAGACCCAGTACTTC CSVDNNRAERQETQYF